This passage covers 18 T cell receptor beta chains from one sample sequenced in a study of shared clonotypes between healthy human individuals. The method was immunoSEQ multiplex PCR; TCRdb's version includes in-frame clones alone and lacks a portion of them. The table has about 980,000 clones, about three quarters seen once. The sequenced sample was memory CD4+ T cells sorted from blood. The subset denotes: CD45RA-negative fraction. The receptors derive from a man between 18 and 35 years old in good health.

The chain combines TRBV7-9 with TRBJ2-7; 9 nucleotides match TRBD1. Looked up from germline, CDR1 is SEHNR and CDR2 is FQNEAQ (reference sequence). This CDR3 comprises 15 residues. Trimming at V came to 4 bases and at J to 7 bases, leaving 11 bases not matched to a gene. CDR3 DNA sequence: TGTGCCAGCAGCTGGGTGGACAGGGGAAGAGCAGAGCAGTACTTC. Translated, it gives CASSWVDRGRAEQYF.

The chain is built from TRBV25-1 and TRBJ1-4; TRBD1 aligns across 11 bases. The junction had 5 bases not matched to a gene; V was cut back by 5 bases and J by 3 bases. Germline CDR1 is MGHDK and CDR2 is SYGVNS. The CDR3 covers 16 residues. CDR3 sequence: CASSPGTGGSNEKLFF. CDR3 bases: TGTGCCAGCAGTCCCGGGACAGGGGGTTCTAATGAAAAACTGTTTTTT.

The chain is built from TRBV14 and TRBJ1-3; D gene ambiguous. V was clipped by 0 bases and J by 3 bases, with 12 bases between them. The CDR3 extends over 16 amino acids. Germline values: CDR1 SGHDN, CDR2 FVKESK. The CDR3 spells CASSQDARSHGNTIYF. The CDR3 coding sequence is TGTGCCAGCAGCCAAGATGCCAGGAGCCATGGAAACACCATATATTTT.

The CDR3: CAWSVQQQVGQFF. DNA for the CDR3: TGTGCCTGGAGTGTACAACAACAGGTAGGGCAGTTCTTC. The chain recombines TRBV30 with TRBJ2-1; perhaps TRBD1 as D (5 bases). Between the trimmed V and J ends, which lost 0 bases and 12 bases, there was a span of 15 bases. The CDR3 extends over 13 amino acids. CDR1 GTSNPN and CDR2 SVGIG come from the germline V gene (reference sequence). Looking up the rest from reference TRBV30 and TRBJ2-1 gives the full variable domain: SQTIHQWPATLVQPVGSPLSLECTVEGTSNPNLYWYRQAAGRGLQLLFYSVGIGQISSEVPQNLSASRPQDRQFILSSKKLLLSDSGFYLCAWSVQQQVGQFFGPGTRLTVL.

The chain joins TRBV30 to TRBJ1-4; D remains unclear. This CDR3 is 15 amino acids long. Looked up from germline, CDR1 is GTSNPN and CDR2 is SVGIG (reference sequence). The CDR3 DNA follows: TGTGTCCTGGAGCTTACAGTTTCAACTAATGAAAAACTGTTTTTT. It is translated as CVLELTVSTNEKLFF.

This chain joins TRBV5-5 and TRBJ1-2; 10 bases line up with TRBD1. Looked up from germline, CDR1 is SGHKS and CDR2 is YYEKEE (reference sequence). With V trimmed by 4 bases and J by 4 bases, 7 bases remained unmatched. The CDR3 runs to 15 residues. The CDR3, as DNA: TGTGCCAGCAGCCGGGGGACAGGGGTTGGCTATGGCTACACCTTC. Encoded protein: CASSRGTGVGYGYTF.

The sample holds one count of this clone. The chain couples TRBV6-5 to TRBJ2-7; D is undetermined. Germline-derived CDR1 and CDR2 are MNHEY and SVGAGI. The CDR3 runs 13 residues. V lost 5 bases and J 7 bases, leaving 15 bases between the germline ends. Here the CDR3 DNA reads TGTGCCAGCAGTACCGTTGGCCTCTGGGAGCAGTACTTC. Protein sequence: CASSTVGLWEQYF.

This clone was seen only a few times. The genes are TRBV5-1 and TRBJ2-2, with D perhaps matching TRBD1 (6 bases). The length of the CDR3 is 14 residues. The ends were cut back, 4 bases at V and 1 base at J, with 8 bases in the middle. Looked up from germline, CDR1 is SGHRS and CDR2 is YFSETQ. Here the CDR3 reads CASSVQGNTGELFF. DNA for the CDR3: TGCGCCAGCAGCGTACAGGGGAACACCGGGGAGCTGTTTTTT.

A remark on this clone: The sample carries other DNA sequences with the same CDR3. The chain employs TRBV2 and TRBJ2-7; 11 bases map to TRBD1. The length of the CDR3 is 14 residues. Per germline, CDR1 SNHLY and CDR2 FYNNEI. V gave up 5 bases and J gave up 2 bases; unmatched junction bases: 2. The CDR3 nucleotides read TGTGCCAGCAGTCCGGACAGGGGGCCCTACGAGCAGTACTTC. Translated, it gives CASSPDRGPYEQYF.

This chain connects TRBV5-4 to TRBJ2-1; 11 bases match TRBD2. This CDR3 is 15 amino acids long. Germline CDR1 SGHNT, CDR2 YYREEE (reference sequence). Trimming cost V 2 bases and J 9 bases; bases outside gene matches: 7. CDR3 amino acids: CASSFPSGGPSEQFF. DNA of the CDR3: TGTGCCAGCAGCTTCCCTAGCGGGGGGCCTAGTGAGCAGTTCTTC.

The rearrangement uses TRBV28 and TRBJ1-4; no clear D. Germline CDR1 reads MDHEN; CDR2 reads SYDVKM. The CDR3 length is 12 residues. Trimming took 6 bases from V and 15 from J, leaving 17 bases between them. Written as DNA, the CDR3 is TGTGCCAGCAGCCGCGGCCTCCTCCCATTGTTTTTT. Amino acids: CASSRGLLPLFF.

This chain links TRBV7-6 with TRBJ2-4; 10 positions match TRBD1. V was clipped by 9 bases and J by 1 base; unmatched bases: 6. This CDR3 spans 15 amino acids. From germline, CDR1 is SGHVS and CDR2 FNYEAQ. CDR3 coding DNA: TGTGCCAGGGGACAGGGGCCAGAGGCCAAAAACATTCAGTACTTC. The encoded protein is CARGQGPEAKNIQYF.

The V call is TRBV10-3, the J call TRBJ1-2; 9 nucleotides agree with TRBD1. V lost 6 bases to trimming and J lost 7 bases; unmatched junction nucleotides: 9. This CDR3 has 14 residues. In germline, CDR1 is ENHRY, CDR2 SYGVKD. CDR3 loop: CAIRRTGEDGGYTF. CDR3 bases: TGTGCCATCAGGCGGACAGGGGAGGATGGTGGCTACACCTTC.

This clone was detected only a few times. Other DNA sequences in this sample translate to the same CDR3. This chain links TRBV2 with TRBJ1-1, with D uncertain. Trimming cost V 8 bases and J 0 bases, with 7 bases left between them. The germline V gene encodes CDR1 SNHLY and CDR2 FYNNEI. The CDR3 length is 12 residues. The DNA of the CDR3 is TGTGCCAGCGGACGGGTGAACACTGAAGCTTTCTTT. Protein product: CASGRVNTEAFF.

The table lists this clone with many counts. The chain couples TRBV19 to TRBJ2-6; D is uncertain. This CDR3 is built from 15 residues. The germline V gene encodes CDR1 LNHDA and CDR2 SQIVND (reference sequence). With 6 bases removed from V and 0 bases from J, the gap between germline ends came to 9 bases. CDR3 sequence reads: CASSFRSSGANVLTF. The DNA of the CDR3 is TGTGCCAGTAGCTTCAGAAGCTCTGGGGCCAACGTCCTGACTTTC.

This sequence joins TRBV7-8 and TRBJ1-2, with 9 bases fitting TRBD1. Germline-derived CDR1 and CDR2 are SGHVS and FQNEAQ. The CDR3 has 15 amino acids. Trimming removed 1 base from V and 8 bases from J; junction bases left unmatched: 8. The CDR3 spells CASSLDAGTGRGYTF. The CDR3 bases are TGTGCCAGCAGCTTAGACGCTGGGACAGGGAGAGGCTACACCTTC.

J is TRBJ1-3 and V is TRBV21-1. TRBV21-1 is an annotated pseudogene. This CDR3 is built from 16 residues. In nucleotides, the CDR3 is TGTGCCAGCAGCAAAGCGGGGGGCAGATCTGGAAACACCATATATTTT. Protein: CASSKAGGRSGNTIYF.

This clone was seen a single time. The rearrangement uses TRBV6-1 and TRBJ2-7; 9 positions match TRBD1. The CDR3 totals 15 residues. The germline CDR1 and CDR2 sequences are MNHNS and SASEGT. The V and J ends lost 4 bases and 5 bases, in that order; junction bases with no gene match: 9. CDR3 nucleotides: TGTGCCAGCAGTGCCGGGACAGGGAGTGGTAACGAGCAGTACTTC. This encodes CASSAGTGSGNEQYF.